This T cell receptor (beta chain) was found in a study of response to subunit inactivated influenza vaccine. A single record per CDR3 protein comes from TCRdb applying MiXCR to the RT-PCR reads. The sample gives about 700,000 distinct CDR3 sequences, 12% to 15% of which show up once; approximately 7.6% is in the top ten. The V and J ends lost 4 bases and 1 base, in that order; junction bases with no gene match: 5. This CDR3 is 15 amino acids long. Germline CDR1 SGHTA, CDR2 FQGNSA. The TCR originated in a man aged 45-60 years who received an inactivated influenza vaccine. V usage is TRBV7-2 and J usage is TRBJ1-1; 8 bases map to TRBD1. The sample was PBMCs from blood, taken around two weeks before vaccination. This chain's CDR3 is CASSSYRGANTEAFF. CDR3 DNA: TGTGCCAGCAGCTCTTACAGGGGGGCGAACACTGAAGCTTTCTTT.